This T cell receptor beta chain was documented in a study of siplizumab effects on memory and regulatory T cells. Study results and caveats: The drug siplizumab significantly decreased the alloreactive sequences that could be traced to unstimulated CD4+ memory cells.

Only in-frame clones appear in the TCRdb table, and some are missing; sequencing was by immunoSEQ multiplex PCR. The sample consists of about 100,000 clones, about 90% of them appearing once. Comments on this clone: Its target is unknown.

The sample consisted of CD4+ T cells sorted from blood. This receptor was taken from a human donor in good health.

As DNA, the CDR3 is TGTGCCAGCAGCCCTGGGACTATCCAAGAGACCCAGTACTTC. It yields the protein CASSPGTIQETQYF. The V call is TRBV7-2, the J call TRBJ2-5; 7 bases fit TRBD2. Trimming removed 5 bases from V and 1 base from J; junction bases left unmatched: 4. This CDR3 is 14 amino acids long. Looked up from germline, CDR1 is SGHTA and CDR2 is FQGNSA.